A single sample gave rise to the 21 T cell receptor beta chains below, sequenced in a study of identifying expanded T cells in peripheral blood (dated by TCRdb to the late 2010s). The receptor library was made with the immunoSEQ multiplex PCR assay. This is the immuneACCESS table as TCRdb keeps it, with only in-frame sequences that have V and J called. A part of the clones is gone; compared with another copy, unresolved V genes explain less than half, and the rest is unexplained. This sample has more than 85,000 clones in its table, and about 88% of those were observed once. Clones ranked in the top ten supply around 8.3% of the sample. Specimen: blood. The receptors originated from a person aged 18-70 years in good health.

The rearrangement joins TRBV5-1 to TRBJ2-3; the D gene is possibly TRBD1 (7 bases). Germline loops: CDR1 SGHRS, CDR2 YFSETQ. CDR3 size: 19 residues. V was clipped by 0 bases and J by 2 bases, with 22 bases between them. The DNA for the CDR3 is TGCGCCAGCAGCTTGGGCAGGGGGGCGATTCTGTCTTACACAGATACGCAGTATTTT. It codes for CASSLGRGAILSYTDTQYF.

This chain joins TRBV23-1 and TRBJ1-2; 11 nucleotides agree with TRBD1. TRBV23-1 is given ORF status, its function remaining uncertain. The CDR3 length is 17 residues. V lost 0 bases, J lost 1 base, and 4 bases stayed unmatched. The CDR3 DNA is TGCGCCAGCAGTCAATCGGGACAGGGGGTCGGTAACTATGGCTACACCTTC. Translated: CASSQSGQGVGNYGYTF.

J is TRBJ1-2 and V is TRBV6-4, with 7 bases fitting TRBD1. The CDR3 sequence is 12 residues long. Germline lookup yields CDR1 MRHNA and CDR2 SNTAGT. Trimming cost V 8 bases and J 6 bases; bases outside gene matches: 6. The chain's CDR3 is CASPPGGDGYTF. The CDR3 coding sequence is TGTGCCAGCCCCCCAGGGGGTGATGGCTACACCTTC.

The chain uses TRBV15 and TRBJ2-5; the D gene could be TRBD1 or TRBD2 (5 bases each). There are 18 residues in the CDR3. The V gene's germline CDR1 is LNHNV and CDR2 YYDKDF (reference sequence). Trimming left V 1 base short and J 1 base short, with 19 bases between. The CDR3 DNA reads TGTGCCACCAGCAGAGCCTCAACGGGGACGATGGCCCAAGAGACCCAGTACTTC. Translated, it gives CATSRASTGTMAQETQYF.

The chain combines TRBV7-9 with TRBJ1-5; a weak D match, TRBD1 (6 bases). The germline gives CDR1 SEHNR, CDR2 FQNEAQ (reference sequence). Trimming took off 4 bases at V and 5 bases at J, with 12 bases between the two ends. The CDR3 has 14 amino acids. The CDR3 DNA sequence: TGTGCCAGCAGCTCATCCGGGGGGCATCAGCCCCAGCATTTT. Translation: CASSSSGGHQPQHF.

This clone came up once. The rearrangement joins TRBV5-1 to TRBJ2-5; 7 nucleotides match TRBD2. J lost 1 base, V lost 0 bases, and 9 bases had no gene match. CDR1 is SGHRS and CDR2 is YFSETQ in the germline V gene. This CDR3 spans 17 amino acids. The CDR3 nucleotides read TGCGCCAGCAGCTTGGGTCTGATAGCGGGCTCCCAAGAGACCCAGTACTTC. Protein sequence: CASSLGLIAGSQETQYF.

This chain joins TRBV5-4 and TRBJ2-2; TRBD2 is a possible D gene (6 bases). Germline-derived CDR1 and CDR2 are SGHNT and YYREEE (reference sequence). The ends were cut back, 2 bases at V and 0 bases at J, with 11 bases in the middle. CDR3 length: 16 amino acids. This CDR3 reads CASSLRRGSNTGELFF. The CDR3 coding sequence is TGTGCCAGCAGCTTAAGGAGGGGATCGAACACCGGGGAGCTGTTTTTT.

This clone appeared once. The chain combines TRBV5-6 with TRBJ1-2; no reliable D call. V was cut by 1 base and J by 1 base, with 5 bases left in between. The CDR3 extends over 13 amino acids. The germline gives CDR1 SGHDT, CDR2 YYEEEE. In nucleotides, the CDR3 is TGTGCCAGCAGCTTGAACAGTAACTATGGCTACACCTTC. It translates to CASSLNSNYGYTF. Supplemented by reference TRBV5-6 and TRBJ1-2, the full variable domain reads DAGVTQSPTHLIKTRGQQVTLRCSPKSGHDTVSWYQQALGQGPQFIFQYYEEEERQRGNFPDRFSGHQFPNYSSELNVNALLLGDSALYLCASSLNSNYGYTFGSGTRLTVV.

Here the CDR3 reads CASSLTRTGVYEKLFF. Here the CDR3 DNA reads TGTGCCAGCAGCCTGACCCGGACAGGGGTCTATGAAAAACTGTTTTTT. This rearrangement joins TRBV5-6 to TRBJ1-4, with 9 bases identical to TRBD1. The CDR3 sequence is 16 residues long. CDR1 SGHDT and CDR2 YYEEEE come from the germline V gene. The V and J ends lost 4 bases and 6 bases, in that order; junction bases with no gene match: 10.

J is TRBJ2-7 and V is TRBV6-1; D is perhaps TRBD2 (5 bases). Trimming took off 5 bases at V and 0 bases at J, with 14 bases between the two ends. This CDR3 spans 15 amino acids. CDR1 is MNHNS and CDR2 is SASEGT in the germline V gene. The CDR3 region is CASSRSGPTSYEQYF. For the CDR3, the DNA is TGTGCCAGCAGTAGAAGCGGACCGACCTCCTACGAGCAGTACTTC.

The V and J genes are TRBV4-1 and TRBJ1-4; D not certain. Between the trimmed V and J ends, which lost 3 bases and 1 base, there was a span of 12 bases. CDR1 is MGHRA and CDR2 is YSYEKL in the germline V gene. CDR3 length: 16 residues. The CDR3 nucleotides are TGCGCCAGCAGCCATGGCCGGGTAGGAACTAATGAAAAACTGTTTTTT. Translated: CASSHGRVGTNEKLFF.

This chain joins TRBV2 and TRBJ1-1; no definite D call. V lost 7 bases and J 1 base, leaving 4 bases between the germline ends. CDR3 length: 11 amino acids. Per germline, CDR1 SNHLY and CDR2 FYNNEI. The CDR3 loop is CASIENTEAFF. The CDR3 region has the DNA TGTGCCAGCATCGAGAACACTGAAGCTTTCTTT.

The chain combines TRBV29-1 with TRBJ1-5; possibly TRBD1 for D (6 bases). V dropped 4 bases and J dropped 7 bases, with 14 bases sitting between them. The CDR3 totals 13 residues. Germline V lookup: CDR1 SQVTM, CDR2 ANQGSEA. CDR3 sequence reads: CSVAGGREQPQHF. The CDR3 DNA sequence: TGCAGCGTTGCGGGGGGCCGAGAGCAGCCCCAGCATTTT.

The chain has TRBV5-1 and TRBJ2-3, with TRBD2 matching 14 bases. CDR3 length: 16 residues. Germline CDR1 SGHRS, CDR2 YFSETQ. V was clipped by 4 bases and J by 7 bases; unmatched bases: 8. The CDR3 coding sequence is TGCGCCAGCAGCAACCCGGGACTAGCGGGAGTCTATACGCAGTATTTT. Amino acid sequence: CASSNPGLAGVYTQYF.

This chain uses TRBV7-2 with TRBJ2-1; the match to TRBD2 covers 7 bases. V lost 5 bases and J lost 5; bases outside the gene matches: 12. CDR1 is SGHTA, CDR2 FQGNSA, per germline. This CDR3 has 16 residues. The CDR3 here is CASSQLAGAGDNEQFF. The CDR3 nucleotides read TGTGCCAGCAGCCAACTTGCGGGAGCCGGGGACAATGAGCAGTTCTTC.

This chain connects TRBV28 to TRBJ2-3; D unresolved. V lost 3 bases and J 2 bases, leaving 3 bases between the germline ends. The CDR3 is 12 amino acids. CDR1 and CDR2 from the germline V gene are MDHEN and SYDVKM. CDR3 nucleotide sequence: TGTGCCAGCAGTTTGCTCACAGATACGCAGTATTTT. This codes for CASSLLTDTQYF.

The chain has TRBV4-2 and TRBJ2-6, with D unresolved. The V end was cut by 2 bases, the J end by 0 bases, with 14 bases between. Germline lookup yields CDR1 LGHNA and CDR2 YNFKEQ. The CDR3 runs to 18 residues. Here the CDR3 reads CASSQPGRTHSGANVLTF. CDR3 DNA: TGTGCCAGCAGCCAACCAGGTAGGACCCACTCTGGGGCCAACGTCCTGACTTTC.

This rearrangement joins TRBV27 to TRBJ2-3; D not resolved. Trimming cost V 4 bases and J 0 bases, with 5 bases left between them. CDR1 MNHEY and CDR2 SMNVEV come from the germline V gene (reference sequence). The CDR3 sequence is 13 residues long. The chain's CDR3 is CASSWWSTDTQYF. DNA for the CDR3: TGTGCCAGCAGTTGGTGGAGCACAGATACGCAGTATTTT.

V and J are TRBV7-9 and TRBJ2-5; D gene uncertain. Per the germline V gene, CDR1 is SEHNR and CDR2 is FQNEAQ (reference sequence). Trimming left V 6 bases short and J 0 bases short, with 11 bases between. The length of the CDR3 is 14 residues. CDR3 region: CASSFGVYQETQYF. The CDR3 coding sequence is TGTGCCAGCAGTTTTGGAGTTTACCAAGAGACCCAGTACTTC.

The rearrangement joins TRBV5-1 to TRBJ2-7, with D tentatively TRBD1 (6 bases). V dropped 0 bases and J dropped 1 base, with 17 bases sitting between them. Germline CDR1 is SGHRS and CDR2 is YFSETQ. This CDR3 comprises 17 residues. As DNA, the CDR3 is TGCGCCAGCAGCTTGGGACAGGCTGGTGGACGTTCCTACGAGCAGTACTTC. This translates into CASSLGQAGGRSYEQYF.

The chain carries TRBV5-6 and TRBJ2-7; D ambiguous. The CDR3 runs 11 residues. Trimming pared 2 bases from V and 7 bases from J, leaving 7 bases between. Per germline, CDR1 SGHDT and CDR2 YYEEEE. CDR3 in amino acids: CASSFNQEQYF. The CDR3 DNA follows: TGTGCCAGCAGCTTTAACCAAGAGCAGTACTTC.